A single T cell receptor beta chain is shown here with its context. The antigen it recognizes is unknown. Qualities for individual bases were not recorded, and no much larger clone is one base off. Libraries were built with multiplex PCR. Sequenced on an Illumina HiSeq 2500. TCRbeta libraries were built by three rounds of nested PCR using primers (Table S4), following protocols modified from ARM-PCR. PCR products of 200-500 bp were gel-excised and purified with the QIAquick gel extraction kit before sequencing. As for how the authors treated the data: Reads were cleaned using Trimmomatic, were merged into complete CDR3 sequences using FLASH, and were assigned to V(D)J germline segments using MiTCR. Clonal diversity was computed as the inverse Simpson's index with VDJtools. In-frame sequences without a premature stop codon were defined as productive reads. The public reads were quality trimmed at Q25 with fastp and then assembled into clones with MiXCR by TCRdb, keeping productive beta chains. Here each entry gathers all rows of one CDR3 protein and keeps the most common genes and DNA. These V and J calls are TCRdb output, not the study's own analysis. The sample contains 76,000 or so distinct CDR3 sequences, under 70% of them found a single time. The ten largest clones add up to over 9.5% of the sample.

The sample belongs to a study of tumor and adjacent non-tumor tissue in lung cancer (dated by TCRdb to the late 2010s). Regarding the complete study: By cancer type, the cohort comprised 12 to 13 adenocarcinoma patients, a couple of squamous cell carcinoma patients and 1 small cell lung cancer patient. Among the approximately 15 patients, ages ranged from roughly 31 to 76 years, about 10 were men and 5 were women, and disease was TNM stage I to III. In total, sequencing yielded 125,075,908 productive TCRbeta reads, which works out to an average of approximately 4 million reads per sample. Using bulk TCRbeta repertoires from approximately 15 lung cancer patients, the study set lung tumor tissue side by side with matched distant non-tumor lung tissue. TCRbeta CDR3 sequencing was performed on thirty paired specimens, with one tumor sample and one normal lung sample collected per patient.

RNA was isolated from bulk unsorted tissue, and RNA quality was assessed with a NanoDrop ND-1000 and an Agilent 2100. Donors were newly diagnosed lung cancer patients admitted for thoracic surgery in China between August and November 2014, without prior chemotherapy. The study excluded patients who had received radiotherapy or chemotherapy before or who had another cancer at the same time. Surgical tissue pieces of 1-2 cm3 were preserved in RNAlater solution and stored at -80 °C until use. The CDR3 spans 13 residues, from the cysteine through the phenylalanine. Only the CDR3 DNA stays, 39 bases, in frame from base 1. The germline V gene yields MNHEY for CDR1 and SVGAGI for CDR2. Broader findings and caveats from the paper: Significantly higher TCR diversity (inverse Simpson) was observed in tumor tissue than in normal lung tissue (approximately 430 vs 150, P = 0.0075, Mann-Whitney U test). The cohort had only about 14 patients, and the authors noted that larger samples and more detailed clinical data are needed. Peripheral blood was not sequenced, so blood TCRbeta repertoires were not examined in the lung cancer patients of the study. In normal lung, the top 100 clones accounted for a significantly larger cumulative share of the repertoire than in tumor tissue. The methods do not name the sequencing platform or mention unique molecular identifiers. Significantly higher TCR diversity was found in younger patients, and higher tumor TCR diversity was associated with shorter overall and disease-free survival.

This receptor was obtained from a woman between 65 and 79 years old with non-small cell lung cancer. Recombination joined TRBV6-5 with TRBJ2-7; the D gene cannot be resolved reliably. The J call is uncertain, as TRBJ2-1 better fits the DNA end. Sequences were obtained from lung tumor tissue. The sequence in DNA is TGTGCCAGCAGTTACTTTAGTGGGTGCGAGCAGTTCTTC. Translation gives CASSYFSGCEQFF.